These T cell receptor beta chains were read from a single sample in a study of T cells in Graves' hyperthyroidism and ophthalmopathy. TCRdb re-called the multiplex PCR reads with MiXCR, one entry per CDR3 protein. The table lists roughly 240,000 distinct CDR3 sequences, roughly 15% of them singletons. Sequenced input: blood. The source of these receptors is a woman younger than 35 with Graves' ophthalmopathy. The CDR3 runs from the conserved cysteine through the conserved F or W. D genes are given only for firm matches. The size field is filled for only some rows; it gives once, few, many or a size class.

CDR3 DNA: TGCAGTGCTAGAGATGGCGCGGTAGCGGGGCTCCAAGAGACCCAGTACTTC
CDR3 protein: CSARDGAVAGLQETQYF
clone size: many
J gene: TRBJ2-5
D gene: TRBD2
V gene: TRBV20-1

CDR3 DNA: TGTGCCATCAGTGAGTCGGTGGGGGGGGCAGGTCAGCCCCAGCATTTT
CDR3 protein: CAISESVGGAGQPQHF
clone size: many
J gene: TRBJ1-5
D gene: NA
V gene: TRBV10-3

CDR3 DNA: TGTGCCAGCAGCGAAAGGGACACTGAAGCTTTCTTT
CDR3 protein: CASSERDTEAFF
clone size: many
J gene: TRBJ1-1
D gene: NA
V gene: TRBV6-1

CDR3 DNA: TGTGCCAGCAGCCTAACCGTGATCGGGACAGTTTATAATGAAAAACTGTTTTTT
CDR3 protein: CASSLTVIGTVYNEKLFF
clone size: many
J gene: TRBJ1-4
D gene: TRBD1
V gene: TRBV7-9

CDR3 DNA: TGTGCCAGCAGCCAGGGACAGGGGAACACTGAAGCTTTCTTT
CDR3 protein: CASSQGQGNTEAFF
clone size: many
J gene: TRBJ1-1
D gene: TRBD1
V gene: TRBV7-2

CDR3 DNA: TGCAGTGCTAGAGATCAGGGGGCGCCCGGCTACACCTTC
CDR3 protein: CSARDQGAPGYTF
clone size: many
J gene: TRBJ1-2
D gene: TRBD1
V gene: TRBV20-1

CDR3 DNA: TGTGCCAGCAGCCCCTCGGGACTAGCGGGAGCAGATACGCAGTATTTT
CDR3 protein: CASSPSGLAGADTQYF
clone size: NA
J gene: TRBJ2-3
D gene: TRBD2
V gene: TRBV28

CDR3 DNA: TGTGCCAGCAGTCGTCCGGGACAGGGAAAGTTGGGCAATCAGCCCCAGCATTTT
CDR3 protein: CASSRPGQGKLGNQPQHF
clone size: many
J gene: TRBJ1-5
D gene: TRBD1
V gene: TRBV6-2/TRBV6-3

CDR3 DNA: TGTGCCAGCAGTTTGCGGGGGGGCGGGGAGCTGTTTTTT
CDR3 protein: CASSLRGGGELFF
clone size: many
J gene: TRBJ2-2
D gene: TRBD2
V gene: TRBV12-3/TRBV12-4

CDR3 DNA: TGTGCCAGCAGCTTAGGCGGAGGGTCCGGGGAGCTGTTTTTT
CDR3 protein: CASSLGGGSGELFF
clone size: many
J gene: TRBJ2-2
D gene: NA
V gene: TRBV7-8

CDR3 DNA: TGTGCCAGCAGCTTAGCTCTTCGGCGGGGCAATCAGCCCCAGCATTTT
CDR3 protein: CASSLALRRGNQPQHF
clone size: many
J gene: TRBJ1-5
D gene: NA
V gene: TRBV7-8

CDR3 DNA: TGTGCCATCAGGCCACTCGGGACTAGCGGGGTGAATACGCAGTATTTT
CDR3 protein: CAIRPLGTSGVNTQYF
clone size: NA
J gene: TRBJ2-3
D gene: TRBD2
V gene: TRBV10-3

CDR3 DNA: TGTGCCAGCAGCTTAGGACAGGTCGCTGGCTACACCTTC
CDR3 protein: CASSLGQVAGYTF
clone size: NA
J gene: TRBJ1-2
D gene: NA
V gene: TRBV11-2

CDR3 DNA: TGTGCCAGCACCAACAGTGGGAATGAGCAGTTCTTC
CDR3 protein: CASTNSGNEQFF
clone size: many
J gene: TRBJ2-1
D gene: NA
V gene: TRBV27

CDR3 DNA: TGTGCCAGCAGCTCGCTGGGACAGGGAAGAGAAAAACTGTTTTTT
CDR3 protein: CASSSLGQGREKLFF
clone size: many
J gene: TRBJ1-4
D gene: TRBD1
V gene: TRBV5-5

CDR3 DNA: TGCAGCACAGGGGGCGAGGCCCACGTCCTGACTTTC
CDR3 protein: CSTGGEAHVLTF
clone size: NA
J gene: TRBJ2-6
D gene: TRBD1
V gene: TRBV29-1

CDR3 DNA: TGCAGTGCTAGAGTGCGACCTAACTATGGCTACACCTTC
CDR3 protein: CSARVRPNYGYTF
clone size: many
J gene: TRBJ1-2
D gene: NA
V gene: TRBV20-1

CDR3 DNA: TGTGCCAGCAGCTTAAGGCCCGGGGAAAATACGCAGTATTTT
CDR3 protein: CASSLRPGENTQYF
clone size: few
J gene: TRBJ2-3
D gene: NA
V gene: TRBV7-2

CDR3 DNA: TGTGCCAGCAGCTTGGGGACAGCTAACTATGGCTACACCTTC
CDR3 protein: CASSLGTANYGYTF
clone size: many
J gene: TRBJ1-2
D gene: NA
V gene: TRBV5-8

CDR3 DNA: TGTGCCAGCAACACAGGGGGCGGGACTGAAGCTTTCTTT
CDR3 protein: CASNTGGGTEAFF
clone size: many
J gene: TRBJ1-1
D gene: TRBD1
V gene: TRBV6-1

CDR3 DNA: TGCAGTGCTAGAGCTTCCTTGGTAGGTGGCTATGGCTACACCTTC
CDR3 protein: CSARASLVGGYGYTF
clone size: many
J gene: TRBJ1-2
D gene: NA
V gene: TRBV20-1

CDR3 DNA: TGTGCCAGCAGGGGGGACAGGGGGCGCGTAGGGTACAATGAGCAGTTCTTC
CDR3 protein: CASRGDRGRVGYNEQFF
clone size: NA
J gene: TRBJ2-1
D gene: TRBD1
V gene: TRBV7-9

CDR3 DNA: TGTGCCAGCGGTCTAGCGCTACACAATGAGCAGTTCTTC
CDR3 protein: CASGLALHNEQFF
clone size: NA
J gene: TRBJ2-1
D gene: NA
V gene: TRBV14

CDR3 DNA: TGTGCCAGCAGTTTAGCGGGGTCAGGGAACGAGCAGTTCTTC
CDR3 protein: CASSLAGSGNEQFF
clone size: many
J gene: TRBJ2-1
D gene: NA
V gene: TRBV12-3/TRBV12-4

CDR3 DNA: TGTGCCACCAGCTTAGCAGGGACGGCAGGGATCTTGGTAGCGACAGAGACCCAGTACTTC
CDR3 protein: CATSLAGTAGILVATETQYF
clone size: many
J gene: TRBJ2-5
D gene: NA
V gene: TRBV11-2

CDR3 DNA: TGCGCCAGCAGCCCATCATTTCGCGTAGCGGGCCACACAGATACGCAGTATTTT
CDR3 protein: CASSPSFRVAGHTDTQYF
clone size: many
J gene: TRBJ2-3
D gene: TRBD2
V gene: TRBV4-3

CDR3 DNA: TGTGCCAGCAGCATGGACTTAGCCAAAAACATTCAGTACTTC
CDR3 protein: CASSMDLAKNIQYF
clone size: many
J gene: TRBJ2-4
D gene: NA
V gene: TRBV7-3

CDR3 DNA: TGTGCCAGCAGCTTAGGATTCGGCGGGAGGGACTTCGGGTATAACACCGGGGAGCTGTTTTTT
CDR3 protein: CASSLGFGGRDFGYNTGELFF
clone size: many
J gene: TRBJ2-2
D gene: TRBD2
V gene: TRBV7-9

CDR3 DNA: TGTGCCAGCAGTTCCGGGAGCACAGATACGCAGTATTTT
CDR3 protein: CASSSGSTDTQYF
clone size: many
J gene: TRBJ2-3
D gene: NA
V gene: TRBV6-4

CDR3 DNA: TGTGCCAGCAGCCCCCGACAGCTAACTTACAATGAGCAGTTCTTC
CDR3 protein: CASSPRQLTYNEQFF
clone size: NA
J gene: TRBJ2-1
D gene: NA
V gene: TRBV9

CDR3 DNA: TGTGCCAGCTCACCACCGGGACAGGCTAACTACAATGAGCAGTTCTTC
CDR3 protein: CASSPPGQANYNEQFF
clone size: many
J gene: TRBJ2-1
D gene: TRBD1
V gene: TRBV18

CDR3 DNA: TGTGCCAGCAGTCTACAGGGGACGCAGGGTATGGAGACCCAGTACTTC
CDR3 protein: CASSLQGTQGMETQYF
clone size: once
J gene: TRBJ2-5
D gene: TRBD1
V gene: TRBV7-3

CDR3 DNA: TGCAGCGTTGCCAAGGACTGGAACACCGGGGAGCTGTTTTTT
CDR3 protein: CSVAKDWNTGELFF
clone size: many
J gene: TRBJ2-2
D gene: NA
V gene: TRBV29-1

CDR3 DNA: TGTGCCAGCAGTTACTTAACTAGCGGGGACCAAGAGACCCAGTACTTC
CDR3 protein: CASSYLTSGDQETQYF
clone size: many
J gene: TRBJ2-5
D gene: TRBD2
V gene: TRBV6-6

CDR3 DNA: TGCAGTGCTAGAGGGACGGGGGCCCCAGATACGCAGTATTTT
CDR3 protein: CSARGTGAPDTQYF
clone size: many
J gene: TRBJ2-3
D gene: NA
V gene: TRBV20-1

CDR3 DNA: TGTGCCAGCAGTGTCGACAGTAGCCTAGCGGAAGCTTTCTTT
CDR3 protein: CASSVDSSLAEAFF
clone size: many
J gene: TRBJ1-1
D gene: NA
V gene: TRBV6-1

CDR3 DNA: TGTGCCAGCAGTTGGTTCGGCGGGAGGCCCACAGATACGCAGTATTTT
CDR3 protein: CASSWFGGRPTDTQYF
clone size: many
J gene: TRBJ2-3
D gene: TRBD2
V gene: TRBV6-2/TRBV6-3

CDR3 DNA: TGTGCCAGCAGTTTCCGTACGATAGCGGGAGGGGAGACCCAGTACTTC
CDR3 protein: CASSFRTIAGGETQYF
clone size: many
J gene: TRBJ2-5
D gene: TRBD2
V gene: TRBV7-2

CDR3 DNA: TGTGCCAGCAGCTCCGGCGGTTCGCTTTCCTACGAGCAGTACTTC
CDR3 protein: CASSSGGSLSYEQYF
clone size: many
J gene: TRBJ2-7
D gene: NA
V gene: TRBV7-2

CDR3 DNA: TGTGCCAGCAGCTCCGGGCTAGCGTATGACAATGAGCAGTTCTTC
CDR3 protein: CASSSGLAYDNEQFF
clone size: many
J gene: TRBJ2-1
D gene: NA
V gene: TRBV11-3

CDR3 DNA: TGTGCCAGCAGTCCGTACCCCGGGACAGGGGGCGATGGGGACACTGAAGCTTTCTTT
CDR3 protein: CASSPYPGTGGDGDTEAFF
clone size: many
J gene: TRBJ1-1
D gene: TRBD1
V gene: TRBV27

CDR3 DNA: TGTGCCAGCAGCTTGGAAAGGCGACAGGGCGCAACGGATGGCTACACCTTC
CDR3 protein: CASSLERRQGATDGYTF
clone size: NA
J gene: TRBJ1-2
D gene: TRBD1
V gene: TRBV5-4